Following are 3 T cell receptor beta chains from one sample sequenced in a study of T cell repertoires in cytomegalovirus infection. TCRdb analysed the reads with MiXCR anew, one entry per CDR3 protein. The table shows some 250,000 distinct CDR3 sequences, with around 8.7% occurring only once. Sequencing was carried out using PBMCs. The origin of the receptors is a human donor in good health (CMV status not recorded). Some clones in this sample may be carry-over from other donors' samples.

There are a few counts of this clonotype. This chain links TRBV5-1 with TRBJ1-2, with TRBD1 as a possible D gene (5 bases). Trimming stripped 4 bases from V and 7 bases from J, with 26 bases between. There are 17 residues in the CDR3. Germline loops: CDR1 SGHRS, CDR2 YFSETQ. The CDR3 bases are TGCGCCAGCAGCCACTATTCCCTGCAGGGCGTTGGCTTTGGCTACACCTTC. Translated, it gives CASSHYSLQGVGFGYTF.

The V gene is TRBV30, the J gene TRBJ1-2, with D possibly being TRBD1 (5 bases). Trimming took 0 bases from V and 4 from J, leaving 12 bases between them. The CDR3 contains 14 residues. The V gene's germline CDR1 is GTSNPN and CDR2 SVGIG (reference sequence). The CDR3 reads CAWSVEGAGYGYTF. The CDR3 nucleotides are TGTGCCTGGAGTGTCGAAGGGGCCGGCTATGGCTACACCTTC.

This clonotype was observed many times. The chain couples TRBV7-2 to TRBJ1-3; D is unresolved. CDR1 is SGHTA and CDR2 is FQGNSA in the germline V gene. The CDR3 spans 18 residues. The V and J ends lost 1 base and 0 bases respectively, with 16 bases between them. For the CDR3, the DNA is TGTGCCAGCAGCTTAGGGTACCCCGACGGGAACTCTGGAAACACCATATATTTT. Protein product: CASSLGYPDGNSGNTIYF.